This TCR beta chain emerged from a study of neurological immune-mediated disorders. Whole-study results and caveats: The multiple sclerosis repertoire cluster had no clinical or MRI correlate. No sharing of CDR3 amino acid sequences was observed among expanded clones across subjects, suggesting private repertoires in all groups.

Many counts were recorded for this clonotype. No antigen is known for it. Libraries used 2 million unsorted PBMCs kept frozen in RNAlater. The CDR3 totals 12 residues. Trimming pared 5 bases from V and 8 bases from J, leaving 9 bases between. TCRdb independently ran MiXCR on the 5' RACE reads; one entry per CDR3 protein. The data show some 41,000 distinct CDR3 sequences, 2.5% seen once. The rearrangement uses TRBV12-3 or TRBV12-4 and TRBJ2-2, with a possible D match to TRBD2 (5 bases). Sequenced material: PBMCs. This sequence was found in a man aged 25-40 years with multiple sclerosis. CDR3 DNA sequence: TGTGCCAGCAGTGCCCGGGGAGGGGAGCTGTTTTTT. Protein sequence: CASSARGGELFF.